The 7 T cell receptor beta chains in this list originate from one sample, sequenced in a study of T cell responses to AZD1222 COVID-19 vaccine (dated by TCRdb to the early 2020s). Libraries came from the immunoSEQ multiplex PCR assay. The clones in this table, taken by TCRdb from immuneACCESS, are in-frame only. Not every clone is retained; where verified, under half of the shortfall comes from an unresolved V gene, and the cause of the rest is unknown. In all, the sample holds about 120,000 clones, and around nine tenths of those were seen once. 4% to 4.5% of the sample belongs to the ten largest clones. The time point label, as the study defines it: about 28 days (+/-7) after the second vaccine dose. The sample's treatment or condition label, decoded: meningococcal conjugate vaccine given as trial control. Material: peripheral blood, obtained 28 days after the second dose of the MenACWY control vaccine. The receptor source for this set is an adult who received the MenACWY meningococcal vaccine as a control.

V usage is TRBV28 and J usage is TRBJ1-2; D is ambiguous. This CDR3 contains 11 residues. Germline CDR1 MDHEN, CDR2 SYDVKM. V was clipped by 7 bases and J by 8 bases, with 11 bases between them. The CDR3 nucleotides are TGTGCCAGCACGGCGGGGAACGGCTACACCTTC. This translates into CASTAGNGYTF.

The CDR3 is CASSYTVVRVSGYTF. The CDR3 nucleotides read TGTGCCAGCAGTTACACAGTTGTCCGGGTCTCTGGCTACACCTTC. J is TRBJ1-2 and V is TRBV6-2 or TRBV6-3; no definite D call. Germline values: CDR1 MNHEY, CDR2 SVGEGT. This CDR3 spans 15 amino acids. The ends were cut back, 2 bases at V and 7 bases at J, with 17 bases in the middle.

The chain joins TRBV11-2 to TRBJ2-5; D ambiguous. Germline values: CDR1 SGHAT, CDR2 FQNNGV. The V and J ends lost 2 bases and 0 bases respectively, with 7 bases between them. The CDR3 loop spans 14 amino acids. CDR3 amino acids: CASSLNQYQETQYF. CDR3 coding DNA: TGTGCCAGCAGCTTAAATCAGTACCAAGAGACCCAGTACTTC.

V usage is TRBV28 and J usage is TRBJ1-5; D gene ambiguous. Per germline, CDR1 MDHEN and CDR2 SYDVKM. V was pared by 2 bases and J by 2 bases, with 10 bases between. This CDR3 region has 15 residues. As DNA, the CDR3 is TGTGCCAGCAGTTTAAAAGACCGGCGCAATCAGCCCCAGCATTTT. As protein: CASSLKDRRNQPQHF.

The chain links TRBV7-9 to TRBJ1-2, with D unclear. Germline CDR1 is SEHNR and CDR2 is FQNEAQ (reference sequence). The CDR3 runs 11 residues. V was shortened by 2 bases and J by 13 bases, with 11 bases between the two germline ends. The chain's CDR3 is CASSLTQVFTF. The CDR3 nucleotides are TGTGCCAGCAGCTTAACCCAGGTCTTCACCTTC.

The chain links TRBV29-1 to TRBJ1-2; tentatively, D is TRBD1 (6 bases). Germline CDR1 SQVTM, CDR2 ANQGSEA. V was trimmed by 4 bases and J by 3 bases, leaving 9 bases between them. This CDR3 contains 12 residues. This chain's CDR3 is CSVVAGDYGYTF. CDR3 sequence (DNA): TGCAGCGTTGTAGCAGGGGACTATGGCTACACCTTC.

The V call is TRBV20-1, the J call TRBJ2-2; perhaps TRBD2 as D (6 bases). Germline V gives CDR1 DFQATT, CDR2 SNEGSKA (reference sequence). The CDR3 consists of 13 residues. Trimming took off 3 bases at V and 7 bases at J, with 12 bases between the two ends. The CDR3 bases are TGCAGTGCTAGTTTACGGGAGAGCGGGGAGCTGTTTTTT. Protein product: CSASLRESGELFF.